This TCR beta chain was identified in a study of shared clonotypes between healthy human individuals. The length of the CDR3 is 14 residues. Germline V lookup: CDR1 MDHEN, CDR2 SYDVKM. Trimming cost V 7 bases and J 1 base, with 13 bases left between them. The protocol was immunoSEQ multiplex PCR, while the TCRdb copy is restricted to in-frame clones and leaves out a portion. The sample includes a few million clones, approximately 95% of them seen just once. Study-level results: With a handful of donors compared, around 4.7% of naive CD4 clonotypes were shared.

This clone was seen a single time. Its specificity is unknown. The source of this sequence is a man between 18 and 35 years old in good health. Some clones in this sample may be carry-over from other donors' samples. The chain joins TRBV28 to TRBJ1-1; TRBD1 is a possible D gene (5 bases). The specimen sequenced was naive CD4+ T cells from PBMCs. Documented subset: CD45RA+ positively selected. The CDR3: CASKSGGPNTEAFF. The CDR3, as DNA: TGTGCCAGCAAATCCGGGGGACCGAACACTGAAGCTTTCTTT.